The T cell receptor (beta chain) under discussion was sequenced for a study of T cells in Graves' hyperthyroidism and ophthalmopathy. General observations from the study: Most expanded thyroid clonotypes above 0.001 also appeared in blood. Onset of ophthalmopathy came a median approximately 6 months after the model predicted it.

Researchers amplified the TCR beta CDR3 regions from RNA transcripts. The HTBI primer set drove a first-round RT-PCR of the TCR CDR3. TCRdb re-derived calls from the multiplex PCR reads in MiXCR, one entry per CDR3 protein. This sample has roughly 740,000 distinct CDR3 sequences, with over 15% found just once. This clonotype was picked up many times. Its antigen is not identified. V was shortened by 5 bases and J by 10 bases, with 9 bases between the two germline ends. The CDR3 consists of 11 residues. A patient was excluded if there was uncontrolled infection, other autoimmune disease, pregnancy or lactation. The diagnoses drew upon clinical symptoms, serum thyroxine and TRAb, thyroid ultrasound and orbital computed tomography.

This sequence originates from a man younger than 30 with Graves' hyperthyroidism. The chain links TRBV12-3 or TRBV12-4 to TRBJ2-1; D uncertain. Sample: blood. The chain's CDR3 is CASSPWGEQFF. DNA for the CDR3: TGTGCCAGCAGTCCGTGGGGAGAGCAGTTCTTC.